A selection of T cell receptor beta chains follows, all from one sample in a study of cytomegalovirus exposure and HLA in healthy donors. Method: immunoSEQ multiplex PCR; TCRdb's copy keeps in-frame clones and lacks some. The sample lists 200,000 to 250,000 clones, 80% to 90% seen once, with roughly 1% in the top ten. Sequencing input: PBMCs. The receptors were sampled from a woman aged 18-29 years in good health and CMV-seronegative. CDR3s include the opening cysteine and the closing phenylalanine or tryptophan. Fields, in order: V gene, D gene, J gene, clone size, CDR3 DNA, CDR3 protein. A D gene is named only where the DNA matches it firmly. Some rows mark clone size as missing; the rest say once, few, many or name a class of expanded clone.

v_call: TRBV2
d_call: TRBD1
j_call: TRBJ2-7
clone_size: NA
cdr3_nt: TGTGCCACCCGGAGACAGGGGGGCGAGCAGTACTTC
cdr3_aa: CATRRQGGEQYF

v_call: TRBV11-2
d_call: NA
j_call: TRBJ2-7
clone_size: NA
cdr3_nt: TGTGCCAGCAGGAGACCGGGGCGGGGGCGGCTGTCCGAGCAGTACTTC
cdr3_aa: CASRRPGRGRLSEQYF

v_call: TRBV7-9
d_call: NA
j_call: TRBJ2-3
clone_size: NA
cdr3_nt: TGTGCCAGTCTTTTCCAGGGTCTATTCACAGATACGCAGTATTTT
cdr3_aa: CASLFQGLFTDTQYF

v_call: TRBV12-5
d_call: NA
j_call: TRBJ1-1
clone_size: NA
cdr3_nt: TGTGCTAGTGGTTACCCACAGGAAGCTTTCTTT
cdr3_aa: CASGYPQEAFF

v_call: TRBV29-1
d_call: TRBD1
j_call: TRBJ2-7
clone_size: NA
cdr3_nt: TGCAGCGCACGGGGACAGGGGGTATACGAGCAGTACTTC
cdr3_aa: CSARGQGVYEQYF

v_call: TRBV4-1
d_call: NA
j_call: TRBJ2-5
clone_size: NA
cdr3_nt: TGCGCCAGCAGCCAAGATGGGGCCCGGGCGTTGGAGACCCAGTACTTC
cdr3_aa: CASSQDGARALETQYF

v_call: TRBV2
d_call: TRBD1
j_call: TRBJ1-5
clone_size: NA
cdr3_nt: TGTGCCAGCAGTCCGGACAGGGTCAACAATCAGCCCCAGCATTTT
cdr3_aa: CASSPDRVNNQPQHF

v_call: TRBV5-8
d_call: NA
j_call: TRBJ1-1
clone_size: NA
cdr3_nt: TGTGCCAGCAGCTTGCTCGGGGGAGCTTTCTTT
cdr3_aa: CASSLLGGAFF

v_call: TRBV7-9
d_call: NA
j_call: TRBJ2-1
clone_size: once
cdr3_nt: TGTGCCAGCAGCTTATTTACCTTGAGGTCGGGTAACTCCTACAATGAGCAGTTCTTC
cdr3_aa: CASSLFTLRSGNSYNEQFF

v_call: TRBV6-1
d_call: NA
j_call: TRBJ1-6
clone_size: few
cdr3_nt: TGTGCCAGCACCGACGGGGGGCGAACGACTTCACCCCTCCACTTT
cdr3_aa: CASTDGGRTTSPLHF

v_call: TRBV27
d_call: TRBD2
j_call: TRBJ2-7
clone_size: NA
cdr3_nt: TGTGCCAGCAGTTTTAGGGGAGGGCGAGGGCAGTACTTC
cdr3_aa: CASSFRGGRGQYF

v_call: TRBV4-2
d_call: TRBD2
j_call: TRBJ2-7
clone_size: NA
cdr3_nt: TGTGCCAGCAGCCAAATTGCCGGCAGGGGACTAGCGGGAGGGCTCTTATCCCACGAGCAGTACTTC
cdr3_aa: CASSQIAGRGLAGGLLSHEQYF

v_call: TRBV6-1
d_call: NA
j_call: TRBJ2-7
clone_size: NA
cdr3_nt: TGTGCCAGCAACCGACAGCTACGAGAGCAGTACTTC
cdr3_aa: CASNRQLREQYF

v_call: TRBV9
d_call: NA
j_call: TRBJ1-1
clone_size: NA
cdr3_nt: TGTGCCAGCGGAAGGCACGGGGAGAACACTGAAGCTTTCTTT
cdr3_aa: CASGRHGENTEAFF

v_call: TRBV11-3
d_call: TRBD2
j_call: TRBJ2-3
clone_size: NA
cdr3_nt: TGTGCCAGCAGCTTACTAGCGGGGGGGATCACAGATACGCAGTATTTT
cdr3_aa: CASSLLAGGITDTQYF

v_call: TRBV7-2
d_call: TRBD1
j_call: TRBJ2-7
clone_size: NA
cdr3_nt: TGTGCCAGCAGCCGAGACAGGGGCCCCTACGAGCAGTACTTC
cdr3_aa: CASSRDRGPYEQYF

v_call: TRBV4-1
d_call: TRBD1
j_call: TRBJ2-7
clone_size: NA
cdr3_nt: TGCGCCAGCAGCCAAATACAGGGGGCGCAGGGGACCGAGCAGTACTTC
cdr3_aa: CASSQIQGAQGTEQYF

v_call: TRBV7-9
d_call: NA
j_call: TRBJ1-1
clone_size: few
cdr3_nt: TGTGCCAGCAGCTTGGGGCTCCGCTCTGAAGCTTTCTTT
cdr3_aa: CASSLGLRSEAFF

v_call: TRBV19
d_call: NA
j_call: TRBJ1-5
clone_size: NA
cdr3_nt: TGTGCCAGTAGTATAGTGACAGCTAGCAATCAGCCCCAGCATTTT
cdr3_aa: CASSIVTASNQPQHF

v_call: TRBV9
d_call: TRBD2
j_call: TRBJ2-1
clone_size: few
cdr3_nt: TGTGCCAGCAGCGTGGACCCAACTAGCGGGAATCGGAATGAGCAGTTCTTC
cdr3_aa: CASSVDPTSGNRNEQFF

v_call: TRBV9
d_call: NA
j_call: TRBJ2-1
clone_size: NA
cdr3_nt: TGTGCCAGCAGGGATCTACAGGGCGCTTACAATGAGCAGTTCTTC
cdr3_aa: CASRDLQGAYNEQFF

v_call: TRBV25-1
d_call: NA
j_call: TRBJ1-1
clone_size: NA
cdr3_nt: TGTGCCAGCAGTCCACAGGGATCGCGGTATGAAGCTTTCTTT
cdr3_aa: CASSPQGSRYEAFF

v_call: TRBV6-5
d_call: TRBD1
j_call: TRBJ2-5
clone_size: NA
cdr3_nt: TGTGCCAGCGGGACAGCCGAGAGTAAGACCCAGTACTTC
cdr3_aa: CASGTAESKTQYF

v_call: TRBV5-4
d_call: NA
j_call: TRBJ1-2
clone_size: NA
cdr3_nt: TGTGCCAGCAGCCAGAGGGTTAACTATGGCTACACCTTC
cdr3_aa: CASSQRVNYGYTF

v_call: TRBV27
d_call: NA
j_call: TRBJ1-5
clone_size: NA
cdr3_nt: TGTGCCAGCAGCCTGGGAGGGCCACTCGAGCCCCAGCACTTT
cdr3_aa: CASSLGGPLEPQHF

v_call: TRBV30
d_call: TRBD1
j_call: TRBJ1-3
clone_size: NA
cdr3_nt: TGTGCCTGGGGGACAGGGAGAGCAAACACCATATATTTT
cdr3_aa: CAWGTGRANTIYF

v_call: TRBV4-1
d_call: NA
j_call: TRBJ2-4
clone_size: NA
cdr3_nt: TGCGCCAGCAGCTCCCGACTGGTAGCCAAAAACATTCAGTACTTC
cdr3_aa: CASSSRLVAKNIQYF

v_call: TRBV27
d_call: TRBD2
j_call: TRBJ2-7
clone_size: NA
cdr3_nt: TGTGCCAGCAGATCGACTAGCGGTACGTCGCAGTACTTC
cdr3_aa: CASRSTSGTSQYF

v_call: TRBV7-2
d_call: TRBD2
j_call: TRBJ2-1
clone_size: NA
cdr3_nt: TGTGCCAGCAGCCCCGTTCGCCTACTAGCGAGAAGCTCCTACAATGAGCAGTTCTTC
cdr3_aa: CASSPVRLLARSSYNEQFF

v_call: TRBV29-1
d_call: NA
j_call: TRBJ1-2
clone_size: NA
cdr3_nt: TGCAGCGTTGCCGGAGAAGGTCGCTATGGCTACACCTTC
cdr3_aa: CSVAGEGRYGYTF

v_call: TRBV13
d_call: NA
j_call: TRBJ2-1
clone_size: NA
cdr3_nt: TGTGCCAGCAGCTCGGCCTTAGCGAGAGGGAATGAGCAGTTCTTC
cdr3_aa: CASSSALARGNEQFF

v_call: TRBV11-3
d_call: TRBD2
j_call: TRBJ2-1
clone_size: NA
cdr3_nt: TGTGCCAGCAGCTTAGGGACTAGCGGGTCCCTGACGGTGCAGTTCTTC
cdr3_aa: CASSLGTSGSLTVQFF

v_call: TRBV10-3
d_call: NA
j_call: TRBJ1-2
clone_size: NA
cdr3_nt: TGTGCCATCAGTGATACAGCCTCCTTTGGGGGCTACACCTTC
cdr3_aa: CAISDTASFGGYTF

v_call: TRBV15
d_call: NA
j_call: TRBJ1-1
clone_size: NA
cdr3_nt: TGTGCCACCAGCAGGGTTGATCTGTTCTCGGACACTGAAGCTTTCTTT
cdr3_aa: CATSRVDLFSDTEAFF

v_call: TRBV5-5
d_call: TRBD2
j_call: TRBJ2-7
clone_size: NA
cdr3_nt: TGTGCCAGCAGCCCCAGACTAGCGGGGAAATACGAGCAGTACTTC
cdr3_aa: CASSPRLAGKYEQYF

v_call: TRBV5-1
d_call: TRBD1
j_call: TRBJ1-6
clone_size: once
cdr3_nt: TGCGCCAGCAGCACTCGACAGGGCCGCTTTGGTTCACCCCTCCACTTT
cdr3_aa: CASSTRQGRFGSPLHF

v_call: TRBV19
d_call: NA
j_call: TRBJ1-5
clone_size: NA
cdr3_nt: TGTGCCAGTAGTAAATTCGCCATGCGGGTGAGGGATAGCAATCAGCCCCAGCATTTT
cdr3_aa: CASSKFAMRVRDSNQPQHF

v_call: TRBV5-1
d_call: TRBD1
j_call: TRBJ1-1
clone_size: NA
cdr3_nt: TGCGCCAGCAGCCCCGACAGGGGGCCGGCTGAAGCTTTCTTT
cdr3_aa: CASSPDRGPAEAFF

v_call: TRBV2
d_call: NA
j_call: TRBJ1-2
clone_size: NA
cdr3_nt: TGTGCCAGCAGTGAAACAGAAACTAACTATGGCTACACCTTC
cdr3_aa: CASSETETNYGYTF

v_call: TRBV6-5
d_call: TRBD2
j_call: TRBJ2-7
clone_size: NA
cdr3_nt: TGTGCCAGCAGGAACGCGGGACTATCCTACGAGCAGTACTTC
cdr3_aa: CASRNAGLSYEQYF

v_call: TRBV4-1
d_call: NA
j_call: TRBJ2-1
clone_size: NA
cdr3_nt: TGCGCCAGCAGACTACCTAATGAGCAGTTCTTC
cdr3_aa: CASRLPNEQFF

v_call: TRBV9
d_call: TRBD2
j_call: TRBJ2-7
clone_size: NA
cdr3_nt: TGTGCCAGCAGCGTAGCTGGGGTAGCGGGAAACGAGCAGTACTTC
cdr3_aa: CASSVAGVAGNEQYF

v_call: TRBV19
d_call: NA
j_call: TRBJ1-5
clone_size: NA
cdr3_nt: TGTGCCAGTAGTATTTCGGGGTTTGGCAATCAGCCCCAGCATTTT
cdr3_aa: CASSISGFGNQPQHF

v_call: TRBV11-2
d_call: NA
j_call: TRBJ2-1
clone_size: NA
cdr3_nt: TGTGCCAGCACACTCCGCTGGAGGGGCAACAATGAGCAGTTCTTC
cdr3_aa: CASTLRWRGNNEQFF

v_call: TRBV7-6
d_call: NA
j_call: TRBJ1-3
clone_size: NA
cdr3_nt: TGTGCCAGCAGCCTTAGAGGAGGTTCTGGAAACACCATATATTTT
cdr3_aa: CASSLRGGSGNTIYF

v_call: TRBV6-5
d_call: NA
j_call: TRBJ2-7
clone_size: NA
cdr3_nt: TGTGCCAGCAGTTACTCGCCGGGGAACTACGAGCAGTACTTC
cdr3_aa: CASSYSPGNYEQYF

v_call: TRBV11-3
d_call: NA
j_call: TRBJ1-6
clone_size: NA
cdr3_nt: TGTGCCAGCAGCCGAGTTGACAGGATTAATTCACCCCTCCACTTT
cdr3_aa: CASSRVDRINSPLHF

v_call: TRBV10-3
d_call: TRBD1
j_call: TRBJ2-2
clone_size: once
cdr3_nt: TGTGCCATCAGTAGAGACAGGGCCGGGGAGCTGTTTTTT
cdr3_aa: CAISRDRAGELFF

v_call: TRBV6-5
d_call: TRBD1
j_call: TRBJ1-2
clone_size: NA
cdr3_nt: TGTGCCAGCAGCCTCATCCAGGGGGTTTACTATGGCTACACCTTC
cdr3_aa: CASSLIQGVYYGYTF